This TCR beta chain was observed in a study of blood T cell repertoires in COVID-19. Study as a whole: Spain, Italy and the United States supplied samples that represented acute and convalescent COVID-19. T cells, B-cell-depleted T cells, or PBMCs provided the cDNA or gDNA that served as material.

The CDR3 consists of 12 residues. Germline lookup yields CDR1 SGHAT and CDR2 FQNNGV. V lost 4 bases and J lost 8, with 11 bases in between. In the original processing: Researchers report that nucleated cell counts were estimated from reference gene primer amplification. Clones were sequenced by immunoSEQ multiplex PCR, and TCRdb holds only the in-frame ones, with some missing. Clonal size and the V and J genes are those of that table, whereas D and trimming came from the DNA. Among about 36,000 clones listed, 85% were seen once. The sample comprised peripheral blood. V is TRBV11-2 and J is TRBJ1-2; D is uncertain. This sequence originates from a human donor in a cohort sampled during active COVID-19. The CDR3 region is CASSSPPGGYTF. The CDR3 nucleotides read TGTGCCAGCAGCTCCCCCCCAGGCGGCTACACCTTC.